Below are 8 T cell receptor beta chains sequenced from a single sample in a study of shared clonotypes between healthy human individuals. Sequencing was performed with immunoSEQ multiplex PCR; in TCRdb, only in-frame clones are kept and a portion is missing. This sample has 650,000 to 800,000 clones, with around 90% found just once. Naive CD8 cells were CD45RO-negative, positively selected for CCR7, excluding terminally differentiated effector memory CD45RA+ cells. What was sequenced was naive CD8+ T cells sorted from blood. These receptors were collected from a man younger than 45 in good health.

The chain uses TRBV27 and TRBJ2-3, with TRBD2 as a possible D gene (6 bases). The V end was cut by 6 bases, the J end by 7 bases, with 11 bases between. The CDR3 totals 12 residues. Germline V lookup: CDR1 MNHEY, CDR2 SMNVEV (reference sequence). The DNA of the CDR3 is TGTGCCAGCAGCCGCGGGATGAATACGCAGTATTTT. It translates to CASSRGMNTQYF.

V gene TRBV18 combines with J gene TRBJ1-2; 9 nucleotides match TRBD1. With 6 bases clipped from V and 3 bases from J, the junction kept 14 bases outside the gene matches. This CDR3 has 17 residues. Germline assignment: CDR1 KGHSH and CDR2 LQKENI. CDR3 bases: TGTGCCAGCTCCCACGGGGACAGGGACCCTCTTGACTATGGCTACACCTTC. It translates to CASSHGDRDPLDYGYTF.

This clone was seen only once. The chain combines TRBV5-4 with TRBJ2-7, with D unclear. With 0 bases removed from V and 4 bases from J, the gap between germline ends came to 8 bases. CDR3 length equals 13 residues. The V gene's germline CDR1 is SGHNT and CDR2 YYREEE (reference sequence). The CDR3 bases are TGTGCCAGCAGCTTGGGCAGCCTTTACGAGCAGTACTTC. Its translation: CASSLGSLYEQYF.

This clone has a single count. J is TRBJ1-5 and V is TRBV4-1; D is undetermined. The CDR3 sequence is 15 residues long. The ends were cut back, 0 bases at V and 8 bases at J, with 14 bases in the middle. Germline lookup yields CDR1 MGHRA and CDR2 YSYEKL. The CDR3 nucleotides read TGCGCCAGCAGCCAAGAGGGTCAGAGGAACGAGCCCCAGCATTTT. This translates into CASSQEGQRNEPQHF.

V gene TRBV28 combines with J gene TRBJ1-1, with unresolved D. Germline values: CDR1 MDHEN, CDR2 SYDVKM. The CDR3 contains 16 residues. Deletions cut 3 bases from V and 4 bases from J, with 18 bases between. The CDR3: CASSFSPGGWGTEAFF. CDR3 coding DNA: TGTGCCAGCAGTTTTTCCCCGGGAGGTTGGGGCACTGAAGCTTTCTTT.

The chain has TRBV29-1 and TRBJ1-3; 7 positions match TRBD1. V lost 2 bases and J lost 1; bases outside the gene matches: 5. Germline V lookup: CDR1 SQVTM, CDR2 ANQGSEA. CDR3 length equals 15 residues. CDR3 DNA: TGCAGCGTTGAACCCGACAGGGAGTCTGGAAACACCATATATTTT. This encodes CSVEPDRESGNTIYF.

The chain has TRBV27 and TRBJ2-1, with a weak D call TRBD2 (6 bases). The CDR3 is 16 amino acids. Per the germline V gene, CDR1 is MNHEY and CDR2 is SMNVEV (reference sequence). V gave up 8 bases and J gave up 0 bases, with 17 bases separating them. CDR3 loop: CASARDFPSSYNEQFF. The CDR3 DNA follows: TGTGCCAGCGCTCGGGACTTCCCTAGCTCCTACAATGAGCAGTTCTTC.

V gene TRBV5-6 combines with J gene TRBJ1-2; D is unresolved. CDR3 length: 14 amino acids. CDR1 is SGHDT and CDR2 is YYEEEE in the germline V gene. V lost 1 base and J lost 2, with 9 bases in between. The CDR3 DNA follows: TGTGCCAGCAGCTTGCCGGGGAACAACTATGGCTACACCTTC. Its translation is CASSLPGNNYGYTF. Complete variable domain (other parts from reference TRBV5-6 and TRBJ1-2): DAGVTQSPTHLIKTRGQQVTLRCSPKSGHDTVSWYQQALGQGPQFIFQYYEEEERQRGNFPDRFSGHQFPNYSSELNVNALLLGDSALYLCASSLPGNNYGYTFGSGTRLTVV.